This section outlines one T cell receptor (beta chain) sequence together with its context. Its specificity is not known. The entry originates in a study of vaccination effects on CD4 cells after COVID-19. The wider study: CD4+ T cells specific for antigen were expanded with viral peptide pools by the ViraFEST assay before sequencing.

The study, taken as a whole, reports: Spike-reactive clones found after vaccination in convalescents were mainly new vaccine-induced clones.

Following 10 days of culture, CD4+ T cells were isolated. It was between March and December 2020 that the person had a SARS-CoV-2 infection confirmed by PCR. Vaccine administered to participants consisted of two doses of either BNT162b2 or mRNA-1273. The authors replaced half the medium with IL-2 medium on days 3 and 7. TCRdb's copy holds only in-frame clones and misses some; the assay was immunoSEQ multiplex PCR. The sample consists of nearly 35,000 clones, around 75% of them appearing once. Looked up from germline, CDR1 is LNHDA and CDR2 is SQIVND (reference sequence). Trimming cost V 5 bases and J 8 bases, with 15 bases left between them. CDR3 size: 14 residues.

This TCR was sampled from a human donor who had a prior SARS-CoV-2 infection. The sample in question was CD4+ T cells from PBMCs cultured without peptide, obtained after COVID-19 vaccination. This chain joins TRBV19 and TRBJ2-2; possible D gene TRBD1, 6 bases. CDR3 nucleotide sequence: TGTGCCAGTAGTTCCGCGGCAGGGGTAGGGGAGCTGTTTTTT. Amino acids: CASSSAAGVGELFF.